The rows below give T cell receptor beta chains drawn from one sample of a study of identical twins. TCRdb reprocessed the 5' RACE reads with MiXCR, giving one entry per CDR3 protein. The table shows 1.5 million to 2 million distinct CDR3 sequences, with around 29% occurring only once. The sample comprised cord blood. Source of these receptors: a newborn girl in good health. The CDR3 runs from the conserved cysteine through the conserved F or W.

V	J	CDR3
TRBV12-5	TRBJ1-2	CASGLDRGPYGYTF
TRBV27	TRBJ2-3	CASNPSGTRGSDTQYF
TRBV7-9	TRBJ2-3	CASSLEGGKIDTQYF
TRBV27	TRBJ2-7	CASSFHNRAREYF
TRBV15	TRBJ2-1	CATSRVGTEQFF
TRBV5-1	.	CASSTQGIPSYEQYF
TRBV3-1	TRBJ2-5	CASSQAGRVYPYF
TRBV12-3/TRBV12-4	TRBJ1-6	CASSLTGDYNSPLHF
TRBV10-3	TRBJ2-1	CAINGGSNEQFF
TRBV4-2	TRBJ2-7	CASSRIAGGDGEQYF
TRBV7-2	TRBJ2-1	CASSSTGYRYNGQFF
TRBV27	TRBJ2-7	CASSPMGAYEQYF
TRBV29-1	TRBJ1-1	CSVEGRQGTEAFF
TRBV5-6	TRBJ2-7	CASSLLWRTGVSYEQYF
TRBV20-1	TRBJ2-3	CSATDSPRTDTQYF
TRBV4-1	TRBJ2-7	CASSQDGTGVYEQYF
TRBV7-2	TRBJ2-3	CASSLTPTDTQYF
TRBV5-5	TRBJ2-7	CASSLFLAGGVEQYF
TRBV15	TRBJ1-5	CATSRDGQPQHF
TRBV11-2	TRBJ2-1	CASSLGKLAGKMRGNEQFF
TRBV7-2	TRBJ1-4	CASSLASGTGNEKLFF
TRBV6-1	.	CASLTGVSYEQYF
TRBV28	TRBJ2-4	CASRSRILLAKNIQYF
TRBV27	TRBJ1-2	CASSEWRGKTGYTF
TRBV19	TRBJ2-5	CASVWGLTQYF
TRBV3-1	TRBJ1-6	CASSQRGRGANSPLHF
TRBV30	TRBJ2-5	CAWSVLTETQYF
TRBV12-3/TRBV12-4	.	CASSPIHGGSSYNEQYF
TRBV7-2	TRBJ1-2	CASSLAYRDREGYTF
TRBV29-1	TRBJ1-1	CSGIQGLSTEAFF
TRBV20-1	TRBJ2-7	CSARDWGAWASSYEQYF
TRBV20-1	TRBJ2-7	CSASAGGGRMYDEQYF
TRBV11-2	TRBJ2-5	CASSEDRLKETQYF
TRBV3-1	TRBJ1-2	CASSQDYRGNTGYTF
TRBV6-6	TRBJ1-5	CASSYTQQGANQPQHF
TRBV20-1	TRBJ2-3	CSARVVSGGRTDTQYF
TRBV20-1	TRBJ2-2	CSAEGTGELFF
TRBV20-1	TRBJ1-2	CSASHMDRGYGYTF
TRBV5-1	TRBJ1-2	CASSSPGQGLGGYTF
TRBV29-1	TRBJ2-7	CSVVRGGEQYF
TRBV20-1	TRBJ1-6	CSAKLREGSPLHF
TRBV14	TRBJ1-2	CASSQGPGVDYGYTF